Detailed here is one TCR beta chain. The data were obtained in a study of cytomegalovirus exposure and HLA in healthy donors. Sequenced by immunoSEQ multiplex PCR; TCRdb stores in-frame clones only, minus some. The table has 200,000 to 250,000 clones, over 70% seen once. Material for sequencing was PBMCs. The clonotype comes from a woman in her 30s in good health and CMV-seropositive.

CDR3 sequence: CASSRGRISYNEQFF. In DNA, the CDR3 is TGTGCCAGCAGTCGGGGGAGAATCTCCTACAATGAGCAGTTCTTC. This chain connects TRBV6-5 to TRBJ2-1; tentatively, D is TRBD2 (6 bases). This CDR3 is built from 15 residues. Trimming stripped 5 bases from V and 0 bases from J, with 11 bases between. Germline V lookup: CDR1 MNHEY, CDR2 SVGAGI.